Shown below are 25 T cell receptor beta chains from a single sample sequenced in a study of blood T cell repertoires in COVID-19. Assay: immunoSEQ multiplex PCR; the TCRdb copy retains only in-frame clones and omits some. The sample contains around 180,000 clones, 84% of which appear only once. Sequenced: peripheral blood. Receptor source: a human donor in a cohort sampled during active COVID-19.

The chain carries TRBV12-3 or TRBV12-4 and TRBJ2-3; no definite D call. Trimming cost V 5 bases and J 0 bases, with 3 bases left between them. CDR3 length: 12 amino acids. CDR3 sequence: CASSHSTDTQYF. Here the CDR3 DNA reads TGTGCCAGCAGTCATAGCACAGATACGCAGTATTTT.

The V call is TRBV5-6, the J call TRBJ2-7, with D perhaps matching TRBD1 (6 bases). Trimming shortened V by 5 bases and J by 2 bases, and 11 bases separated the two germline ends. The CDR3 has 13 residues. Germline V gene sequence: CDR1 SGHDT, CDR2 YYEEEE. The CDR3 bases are TGTGCCAGCAGGCCCGGGACAACCTACGAGCAGTACTTC. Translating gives CASRPGTTYEQYF.

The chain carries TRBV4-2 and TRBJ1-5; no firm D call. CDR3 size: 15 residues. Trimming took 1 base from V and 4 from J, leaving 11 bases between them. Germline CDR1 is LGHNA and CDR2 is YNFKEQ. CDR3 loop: CASSQARQYNQPQHF. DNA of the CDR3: TGTGCCAGCAGCCAAGCTCGTCAGTATAATCAGCCCCAGCATTTT.

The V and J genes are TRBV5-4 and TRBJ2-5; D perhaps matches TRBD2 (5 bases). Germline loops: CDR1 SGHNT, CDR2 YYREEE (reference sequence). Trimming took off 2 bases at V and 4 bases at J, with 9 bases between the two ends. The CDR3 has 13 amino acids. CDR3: CASSFLAGETQYF. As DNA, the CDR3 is TGTGCCAGCAGCTTCCTAGCTGGAGAGACCCAGTACTTC.

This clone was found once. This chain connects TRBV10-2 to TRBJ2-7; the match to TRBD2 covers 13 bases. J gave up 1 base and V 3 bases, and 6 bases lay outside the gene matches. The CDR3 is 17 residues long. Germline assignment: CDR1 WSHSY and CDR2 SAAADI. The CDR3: CASSDPGTSGASYEQYF. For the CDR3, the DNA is TGCGCCAGCAGTGACCCCGGGACTAGCGGGGCTTCCTACGAGCAGTACTTC.

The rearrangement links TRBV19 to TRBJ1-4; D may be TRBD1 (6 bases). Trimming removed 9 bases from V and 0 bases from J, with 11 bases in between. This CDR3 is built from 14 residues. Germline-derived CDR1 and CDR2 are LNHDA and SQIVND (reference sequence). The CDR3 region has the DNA TGTGCCAGCACGACAGGTACAACTAATGAAAAACTGTTTTTT. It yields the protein CASTTGTTNEKLFF. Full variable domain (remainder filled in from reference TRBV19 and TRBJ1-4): DGGITQSPKYLFRKEGQNVTLSCEQNLNHDAMYWYRQDPGQGLRLIYYSQIVNDFQKGDIAEGYSVSREKKESFPLTVTSAQKNPTAFYLCASTTGTTNEKLFFGSGTQLSVL.

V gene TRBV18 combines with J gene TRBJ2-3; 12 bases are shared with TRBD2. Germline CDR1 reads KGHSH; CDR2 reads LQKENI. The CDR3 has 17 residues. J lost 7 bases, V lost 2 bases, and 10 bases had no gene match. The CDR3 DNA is TGTGCCAGCTCACCAGCCCAGACTAGCGGGGGCCCCAATACGCAGTATTTT. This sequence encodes CASSPAQTSGGPNTQYF.

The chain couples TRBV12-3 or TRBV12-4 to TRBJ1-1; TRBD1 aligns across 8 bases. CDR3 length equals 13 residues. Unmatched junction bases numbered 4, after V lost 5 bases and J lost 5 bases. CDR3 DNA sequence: TGTGCCAGCAGTCGGACAGGGAGGACTGAAGCTTTCTTT. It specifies CASSRTGRTEAFF.

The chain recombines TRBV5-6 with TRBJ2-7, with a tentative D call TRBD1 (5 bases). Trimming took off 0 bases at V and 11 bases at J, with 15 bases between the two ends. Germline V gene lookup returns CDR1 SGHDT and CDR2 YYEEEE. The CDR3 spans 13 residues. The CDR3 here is CASSLVRGGREYF. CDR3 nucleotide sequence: TGTGCCAGCAGCTTGGTAAGGGGTGGTCGAGAGTACTTC. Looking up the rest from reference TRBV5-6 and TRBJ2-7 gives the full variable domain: DAGVTQSPTHLIKTRGQQVTLRCSPKSGHDTVSWYQQALGQGPQFIFQYYEEEERQRGNFPDRFSGHQFPNYSSELNVNALLLGDSALYLCASSLVRGGREYFGPGTRLTVT.

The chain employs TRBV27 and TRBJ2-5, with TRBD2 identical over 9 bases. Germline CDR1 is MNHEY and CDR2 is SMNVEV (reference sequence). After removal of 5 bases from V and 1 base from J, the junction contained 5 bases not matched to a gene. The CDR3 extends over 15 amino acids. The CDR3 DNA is TGTGCCAGCAGTCTAGCGGGACGGTTCCAAGAGACCCAGTACTTC. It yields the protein CASSLAGRFQETQYF.

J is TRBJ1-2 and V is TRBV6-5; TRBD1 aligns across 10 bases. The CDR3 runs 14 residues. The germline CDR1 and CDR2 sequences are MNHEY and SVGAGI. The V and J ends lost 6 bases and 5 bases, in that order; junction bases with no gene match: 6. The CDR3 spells CASRPPGQGYGYTF. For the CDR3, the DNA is TGTGCCAGCAGACCTCCGGGACAGGGGTATGGCTACACCTTC.

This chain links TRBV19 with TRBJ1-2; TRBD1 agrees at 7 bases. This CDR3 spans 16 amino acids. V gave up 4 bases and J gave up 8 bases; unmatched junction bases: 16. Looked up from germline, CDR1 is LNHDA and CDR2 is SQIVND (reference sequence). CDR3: CASSRAPAGGYDGYTF. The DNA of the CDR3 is TGTGCCAGTAGTAGAGCCCCCGCAGGGGGTTATGACGGCTACACCTTC.

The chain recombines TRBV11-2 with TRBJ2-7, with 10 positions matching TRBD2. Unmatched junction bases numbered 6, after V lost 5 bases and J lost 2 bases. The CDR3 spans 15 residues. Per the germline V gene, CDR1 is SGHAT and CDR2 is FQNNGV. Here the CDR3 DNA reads TGTGCCAGCAGCCCCCAAACTAGCGGGACCTACGAGCAGTACTTC. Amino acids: CASSPQTSGTYEQYF.

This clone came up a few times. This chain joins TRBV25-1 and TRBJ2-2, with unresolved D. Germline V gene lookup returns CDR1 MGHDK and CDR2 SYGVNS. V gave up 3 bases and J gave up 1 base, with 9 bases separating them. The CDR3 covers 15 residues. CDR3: CASSDAQENTGELFF. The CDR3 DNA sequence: TGTGCCAGCAGTGATGCCCAGGAGAACACCGGGGAGCTGTTTTTT.

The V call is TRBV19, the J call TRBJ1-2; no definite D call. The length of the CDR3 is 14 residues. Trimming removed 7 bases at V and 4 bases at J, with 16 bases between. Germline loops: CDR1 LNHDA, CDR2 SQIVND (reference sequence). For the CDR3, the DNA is TGTGCCAGTACCGAGACACTCACCACCTATGGCTACACCTTC. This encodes CASTETLTTYGYTF.

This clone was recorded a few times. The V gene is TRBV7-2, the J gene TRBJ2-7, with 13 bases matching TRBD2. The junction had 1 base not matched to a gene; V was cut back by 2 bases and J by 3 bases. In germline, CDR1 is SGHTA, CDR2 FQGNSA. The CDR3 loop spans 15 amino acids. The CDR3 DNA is TGTGCCAGCAGCTTACGACTAGCGGGAGGCTACGAGCAGTACTTC. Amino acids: CASSLRLAGGYEQYF. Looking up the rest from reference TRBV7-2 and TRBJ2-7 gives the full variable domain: GAGVSQSPSNKVTEKGKDVELRCDPISGHTALYWYRQSLGQGLEFLIYFQGNSAPDKSGLPSDRFSAERTGGSVSTLTIQRTQQEDSAVYLCASSLRLAGGYEQYFGPGTRLTVT.

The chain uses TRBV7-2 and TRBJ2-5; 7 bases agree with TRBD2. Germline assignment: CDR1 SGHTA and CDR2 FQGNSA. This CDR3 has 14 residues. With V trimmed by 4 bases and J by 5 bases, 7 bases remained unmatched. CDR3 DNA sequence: TGTGCCAGCAGCTACGGGACTACGGTGGAGACCCAGTACTTC. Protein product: CASSYGTTVETQYF.

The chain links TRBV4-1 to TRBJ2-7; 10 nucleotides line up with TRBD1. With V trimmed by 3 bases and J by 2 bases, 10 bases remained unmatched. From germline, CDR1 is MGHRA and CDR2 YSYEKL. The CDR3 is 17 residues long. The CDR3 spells CASSQTWRGQGTYEQYF. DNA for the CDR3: TGCGCCAGCAGCCAGACCTGGAGGGGACAGGGGACCTACGAGCAGTACTTC.

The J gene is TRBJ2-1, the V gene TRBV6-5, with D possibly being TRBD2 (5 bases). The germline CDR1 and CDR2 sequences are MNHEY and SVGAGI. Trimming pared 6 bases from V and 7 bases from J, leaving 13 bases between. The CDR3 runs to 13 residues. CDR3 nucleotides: TGTGCCAGCAGGGTATGGGAGTTTAATGAGCAGTTCTTC. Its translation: CASRVWEFNEQFF.

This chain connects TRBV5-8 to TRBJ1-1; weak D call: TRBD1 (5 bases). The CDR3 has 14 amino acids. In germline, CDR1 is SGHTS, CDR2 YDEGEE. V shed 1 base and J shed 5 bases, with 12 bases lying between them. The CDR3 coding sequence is TGTGCCAGCAGCTTGTGGGGGAGGAGGACTGAAGCTTTCTTT. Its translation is CASSLWGRRTEAFF.

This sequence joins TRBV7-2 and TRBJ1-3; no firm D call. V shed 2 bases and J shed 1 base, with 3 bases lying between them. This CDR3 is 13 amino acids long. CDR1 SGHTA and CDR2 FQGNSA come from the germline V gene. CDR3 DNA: TGTGCCAGCAGCTTACCTTCTGGAAACACCATATATTTT. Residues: CASSLPSGNTIYF.

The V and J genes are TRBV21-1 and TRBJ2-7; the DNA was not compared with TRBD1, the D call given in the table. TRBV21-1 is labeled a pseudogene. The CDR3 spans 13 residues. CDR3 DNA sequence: TGTGCCCTGTCCGAGGACACCATCTACGAGCAGTACTTC. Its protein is CALSEDTIYEQYF.

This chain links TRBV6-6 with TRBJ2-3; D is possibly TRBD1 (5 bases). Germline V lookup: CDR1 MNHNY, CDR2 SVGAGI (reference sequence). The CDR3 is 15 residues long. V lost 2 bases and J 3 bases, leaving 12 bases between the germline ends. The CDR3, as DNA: TGTGCCAGCAGTTACGCCCTGTCAGGGACAGATACGCAGTATTTT. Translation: CASSYALSGTDTQYF.

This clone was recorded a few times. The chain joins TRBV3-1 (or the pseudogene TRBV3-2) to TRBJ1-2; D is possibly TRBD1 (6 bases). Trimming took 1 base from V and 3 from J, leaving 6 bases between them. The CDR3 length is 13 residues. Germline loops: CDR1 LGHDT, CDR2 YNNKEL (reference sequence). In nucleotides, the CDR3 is TGTGCCAGCAGCCAAGGGGGGCACTATGGCTACACCTTC. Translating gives CASSQGGHYGYTF.

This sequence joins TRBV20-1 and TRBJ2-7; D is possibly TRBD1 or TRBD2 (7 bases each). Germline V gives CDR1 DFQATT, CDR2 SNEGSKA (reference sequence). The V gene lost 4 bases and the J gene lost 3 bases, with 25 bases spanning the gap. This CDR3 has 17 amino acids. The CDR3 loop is CSAIDRVGVTGGYEQYF. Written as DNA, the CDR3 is TGCAGTGCTATTGACAGGGTGGGAGTGACGGGGGGCTACGAGCAGTACTTC.